The 26 T cell receptor beta chains given below trace back to one sample, sequenced in a study of neurological immune-mediated disorders (dated by TCRdb to about 2019). The protocol used for the library was 5' RACE. For sequencing, an Illumina HiSeq 2500 was employed. TCRdb cleaned the public reads at Q25 with fastp, built clones with MiXCR and kept in-frame beta chains. Every CDR3 protein is listed once, alongside the most common genes and DNA of its rows. This sample has tens of thousands of distinct CDR3 sequences in its table, and about 7% of those were observed once. The ten largest clones capture around 6% of the sample. The sequenced sample consisted of CD4+ T cells from blood. These receptors all stem from a man aged 50 to 59 in good health.

This clonotype was detected ten times or more. CDR3 in amino acids: CASSFTGIGEKLFF. CDR3 coding DNA: TGTGCCAGCAGCTTCACAGGGATAGGTGAAAAACTGTTTTTT. The chain links TRBV7-9 to TRBJ1-4; possibly TRBD1 for D (6 bases). Trimming left V 3 bases short and J 7 bases short, with 12 bases between. This CDR3 comprises 14 residues. Germline loops: CDR1 SEHNR, CDR2 FQNEAQ (reference sequence).

This clonotype was detected ten times or more. CDR3 sequence: CSGSGLSSYEQYF. The CDR3 coding sequence is TGCAGTGGTAGCGGGCTGAGCTCCTACGAGCAGTACTTC. The chain has TRBV20-1 and TRBJ2-7, with 7 bases fitting TRBD2. Germline CDR1 DFQATT, CDR2 SNEGSKA (reference sequence). Losses at the gene ends were 7 bases for V and 0 bases for J; bases not matched to a gene: 6. The CDR3 is made up of 13 amino acids.

The sample holds many counts of this clonotype. This chain joins TRBV29-1 and TRBJ2-7; 11 bases fit TRBD1. The CDR3 contains 13 residues. The germline CDR1 and CDR2 sequences are SQVTM and ANQGSEA. V shed 8 bases, J shed 6 bases, and the junction held 9 bases outside the gene matches. CDR3 amino acids: CSLGGTGGLEQYF. The CDR3 DNA is TGCAGCCTGGGGGGGACAGGGGGTCTCGAGCAGTACTTC.

Many counts were recorded for this clonotype. CDR3 nucleotide sequence: TGCAGTGCTAGAGCCCCTGTCGAGAAGGGAAACATTCAGTACTTC. Amino acids: CSARAPVEKGNIQYF. The rearrangement joins TRBV20-1 to TRBJ2-4; D unresolved. CDR1 is DFQATT and CDR2 is SNEGSKA in the germline V gene (reference sequence). The CDR3 totals 15 residues. The V and J ends lost 1 base and 6 bases respectively, with 16 bases between them.

In its sample, this clonotype was seen many times. This chain connects TRBV7-9 to TRBJ2-5; 9 positions agree with TRBD2. Germline CDR1 SEHNR, CDR2 FQNEAQ (reference sequence). Trimming cost V 5 bases and J 2 bases; bases outside gene matches: 3. The CDR3 covers 14 residues. CDR3 amino acids: CASSRTSEQETQYF. As DNA, the CDR3 is TGTGCCAGCAGCCGGACTAGCGAACAAGAGACCCAGTACTTC.

In its sample, this clonotype was seen many times. The V call is TRBV20-1, the J call TRBJ2-1; 11 bases match TRBD2. The CDR3 extends over 15 amino acids. Germline loops: CDR1 DFQATT, CDR2 SNEGSKA (reference sequence). V trimming: 1 base; J trimming: 9 bases; junction bases outside the gene matches: 8. CDR3 amino acids: CSARGLAGIPSEQFF. CDR3 DNA: TGCAGTGCTAGAGGACTAGCGGGAATCCCCAGTGAGCAGTTCTTC.

The table lists this clonotype with many counts. The chain recombines TRBV5-5 with TRBJ2-2; no clear D gene. This CDR3 has 16 amino acids. CDR1 and CDR2 from the germline V gene are SGHKS and YYEKEE (reference sequence). Deletions cut 1 base from V and 1 base from J, with 11 bases between. The CDR3 here is CASSLLRIRNTGELFF. The CDR3 nucleotides read TGTGCCAGCAGCTTGTTAAGGATTCGGAACACCGGGGAGCTGTTTTTT. Together with reference TRBV5-5 and TRBJ2-2, the CDR3 gives the full variable domain: DAGVTQSPTHLIKTRGQQVTLRCSPISGHKSVSWYQQVLGQGPQFIFQYYEKEERGRGNFPDRFSARQFPNYSSELNVNALLLGDSALYLCASSLLRIRNTGELFFGEGSRLTVL.

The sample holds many counts of this clonotype. The chain has TRBV20-1 and TRBJ2-1; 8 nucleotides line up with TRBD2. Germline CDR1 reads DFQATT; CDR2 reads SNEGSKA (reference sequence). V lost 8 bases and J lost 6; bases outside the gene matches: 6. This CDR3 has 12 amino acids. The CDR3 region is CSIELAANEQFF. DNA of the CDR3: TGCAGTATTGAACTAGCGGCCAATGAGCAGTTCTTC.

This clonotype has more than one count but fewer than ten. The CDR3 loop reads CSARDAGTSGPRGSSYEQYF. In DNA, the CDR3 is TGCAGTGCTAGAGATGCCGGGACTAGCGGGCCCAGGGGGTCATCCTACGAGCAGTACTTC. V gene TRBV20-1 combines with J gene TRBJ2-7; 12 bases align to TRBD2. The CDR3 has 20 amino acids. Germline assignment: CDR1 DFQATT and CDR2 SNEGSKA (reference sequence). The V and J ends lost 0 bases and 1 base, in that order; junction bases with no gene match: 16.

The chain uses TRBV5-1 and TRBJ2-2; no clear D gene. V was shortened by 1 base and J by 7 bases, with 5 bases between the two germline ends. The CDR3 is made up of 12 amino acids. Looked up from germline, CDR1 is SGHRS and CDR2 is YFSETQ. The CDR3 is CASSLNFGELFF. CDR3 sequence (DNA): TGCGCCAGCAGCTTGAATTTCGGGGAGCTGTTTTTT.

This clonotype was detected ten times or more. The chain carries TRBV20-1 and TRBJ2-7; D not certain. The CDR3 contains 14 residues. Germline assignment: CDR1 DFQATT and CDR2 SNEGSKA (reference sequence). Trimming took off 5 bases at V and 2 bases at J, with 16 bases between the two ends. The CDR3 spells CSAAPPGYTYEQYF. For the CDR3, the DNA is TGCAGTGCTGCTCCCCCGGGCTATACCTACGAGCAGTACTTC.

In this sample, this clonotype turned up many times. The chain links TRBV5-1 to TRBJ2-1; 8 bases fit TRBD2. CDR3 length: 14 amino acids. Trimming took 4 bases from V and 12 from J; bases not matched to a gene: 12. Looked up from germline, CDR1 is SGHRS and CDR2 is YFSETQ. CDR3 nucleotides: TGCGCCAGCAGCAGTCGGGGGGGAGCGGGGGTGCAGTTCTTC. It specifies CASSSRGGAGVQFF.

This clonotype was counted ten times or more. The chain has TRBV6-6 and TRBJ2-7; 8 nucleotides line up with TRBD2. The length of the CDR3 is 16 residues. Germline V gene sequence: CDR1 MNHNY, CDR2 SVGAGI (reference sequence). The J segment lost 2 bases and the V segment lost 2 bases, leaving 8 bases of the junction unmatched. CDR3 sequence (DNA): TGTGCCAGCAGTTACACTTATAGCGGGACCACCTACGAGCAGTACTTC. Protein product: CASSYTYSGTTYEQYF.

This clonotype was picked up many times. The chain is built from TRBV18 and TRBJ2-1; a weak D match, TRBD1 (6 bases). Deletions cut 2 bases from V and 7 bases from J, with 12 bases between. The CDR3 contains 14 residues. CDR1 and CDR2 (germline): KGHSH, LQKENI. DNA for the CDR3: TGTGCCAGCTCACCATTACAGGGAGATAATGAGCAGTTCTTC. This encodes CASSPLQGDNEQFF.

This clonotype was recorded many times. This chain connects TRBV9 to TRBJ1-5; the D is unclear. Trimming removed 0 bases at V and 1 base at J, with 2 bases between. The length of the CDR3 is 13 residues. Germline V gene sequence: CDR1 SGDLS, CDR2 YYNGEE. CDR3 region: CASSVESNQPQHF. The CDR3 DNA reads as TGTGCCAGCAGCGTAGAAAGCAATCAGCCCCAGCATTTT.

This clonotype was seen ten or more times. The chain recombines TRBV7-2 with TRBJ1-6; D might be TRBD1 (5 bases). Germline CDR1 SGHTA, CDR2 FQGNSA. The CDR3 is 15 amino acids. Trimming shortened V by 5 bases and J by 10 bases, and 18 bases separated the two germline ends. CDR3 sequence (DNA): TGTGCCAGCAGCCGTCAGATAACAGAGGGGTCACCCCTCCACTTT. Amino acids: CASSRQITEGSPLHF.

In this sample, this clonotype turned up a few times. V and J are TRBV20-1 and TRBJ2-1; 9 positions agree with TRBD1. Per the germline V gene, CDR1 is DFQATT and CDR2 is SNEGSKA (reference sequence). CDR3 length equals 12 residues. V shed 6 bases and J 8 bases; nucleotides not matched to a gene: 5. The CDR3 sequence: CSANRGRDEQFF. CDR3 DNA: TGCAGTGCGAACAGGGGGCGGGATGAGCAGTTCTTC.

This clonotype was observed many times. This chain links TRBV20-1 with TRBJ2-5; TRBD2 is a possible D gene (6 bases). Between the trimmed V and J ends, which lost 7 bases and 0 bases, there was a span of 9 bases. The germline V gene has CDR1 DFQATT and CDR2 SNEGSKA (reference sequence). This CDR3 has 12 amino acids. The chain's CDR3 is CSVGRYQETQYF. The CDR3 bases are TGCAGTGTTGGGAGGTACCAAGAGACCCAGTACTTC.

For this clonotype: Mismatch with germline at one junction end may stem from a read error. This sequence joins TRBV19 and TRBJ2-3, with 13 bases fitting TRBD2. Germline V CDR1 and CDR2: LNHDA, SQIVND (reference sequence). This CDR3 has 15 amino acids. The CDR3 region is CASSRTSGSLDTQYF. CDR3 DNA sequence: TGTGCCAGTAGCCGGACTAGCGGGAGCCTAGATACTCAGTATTTT.

This clonotype was observed many times. The genes are TRBV20-1 and TRBJ1-4; no clear D. V gave up 2 bases and J gave up 6 bases, with 16 bases separating them. Germline values: CDR1 DFQATT, CDR2 SNEGSKA (reference sequence). The CDR3 is made up of 15 amino acids. Written as DNA, the CDR3 is TGCAGTGCTAGATCTCACCTCCTAAGTGATGAAAAACTGTTTTTT. This translates into CSARSHLLSDEKLFF.

Many counts were recorded for this clonotype. This chain uses TRBV7-2 with TRBJ2-1; 8 bases are a match to TRBD2. The CDR3 spans 15 residues. With V trimmed by 1 base and J by 6 bases, 5 bases remained unmatched. Germline V gives CDR1 SGHTA, CDR2 FQGNSA. The CDR3 is CASSLGTSKSNEQFF. The CDR3, as DNA: TGTGCCAGCAGCTTAGGGACTAGCAAATCCAATGAGCAGTTCTTC.

This clonotype was counted many times. The genes are TRBV5-6 and TRBJ2-5; D is uncertain. Germline V CDR1 and CDR2: SGHDT, YYEEEE. The V gene lost 4 bases and the J gene lost 0 bases, with 13 bases spanning the gap. This CDR3 is 15 amino acids long. DNA of the CDR3: TGTGCCAGCAGCCCCCGAGTGGGGTACCAAGAGACCCAGTACTTC. Protein: CASSPRVGYQETQYF.

This clonotype was seen ten or more times. The chain couples TRBV5-1 to TRBJ2-3; TRBD2 aligns across 9 bases. J was trimmed by 9 bases and V by 2 bases; bases with no gene match: 7. The CDR3 length is 14 residues. Germline values: CDR1 SGHRS, CDR2 YFSETQ. CDR3 sequence: CASSFPGTSTTQYF. DNA for the CDR3: TGCGCCAGCAGCTTTCCTGGGACTAGCACCACGCAGTATTTT.

This chain links TRBV5-1 with TRBJ1-4, with D uncertain. This CDR3 is built from 16 residues. In germline, CDR1 is SGHRS, CDR2 YFSETQ. V was trimmed by 0 bases and J by 3 bases, leaving 12 bases between them. The DNA for the CDR3 is TGCGCCAGCAGCTTGGACCGGAGACTTTCTAATGAAAAACTGTTTTTT. As protein: CASSLDRRLSNEKLFF. Together with reference TRBV5-1 and TRBJ1-4, the CDR3 gives the full variable domain: KAGVTQTPRYLIKTRGQQVTLSCSPISGHRSVSWYQQTPGQGLQFLFEYFSETQRNKGNFPGRFSGRQFSNSRSEMNVSTLELGDSALYLCASSLDRRLSNEKLFFGSGTQLSVL.

This clonotype was detected ten times or more. The chain carries TRBV28 and TRBJ1-2; no clear D. The CDR3 contains 12 residues. The V end lost 6 bases, the J end lost 5 bases, and 10 bases lay between the germline ends. Per germline, CDR1 MDHEN and CDR2 SYDVKM. This CDR3 reads CASSPDRYGYTF. The DNA for the CDR3 is TGTGCCAGCAGCCCCGACCGTTATGGCTACACCTTC.

This clonotype was counted many times. The rearrangement uses TRBV11-2 and TRBJ1-2, with D unclear. The CDR3 contains 13 residues. Germline V CDR1 and CDR2: SGHAT, FQNNGV. V dropped 5 bases and J dropped 5 bases, with 12 bases sitting between them. As DNA, the CDR3 is TGTGCCAGCAGCGCGGAGGGAGTATATGGCTACACCTTC. This sequence encodes CASSAEGVYGYTF.